These 7 T cell receptor beta chains were sequenced from one sample in a study of OX40 agonist ivuxolimab in advanced cancers. Clones were sequenced by immunoSEQ multiplex PCR, and TCRdb holds only the in-frame ones, with some missing. The data show roughly 93,000 clones, 84% seen once. Sequenced material: CD4+ or CD8+ T cells sorted from blood, taken in a trial of the OX40 agonist ivuxolimab. Receptors were obtained from an adult with an advanced solid tumor such as melanoma, head and neck, liver or kidney cancer.

This chain links TRBV9 with TRBJ1-1; TRBD1 aligns across 8 bases. CDR3 size: 15 residues. The germline CDR1 and CDR2 sequences are SGDLS and YYNGEE. Trimming removed 0 bases from V and 0 bases from J; junction bases left unmatched: 1. Written as DNA, the CDR3 is TGTGCCAGCAGCGTAGCAGGGGGCTTGAACACTGAAGCTTTCTTT. Translated, it gives CASSVAGGLNTEAFF. The variable domain in full, with the rest retrieved from reference TRBV9 and TRBJ1-1, is DSGVTQTPKHLITATGQRVTLRCSPRSGDLSVYWYQQSLDQGLQFLIQYYNGEERAKGNILERFSAQQFPDLHSELNLSSLELGDSALYFCASSVAGGLNTEAFFGQGTRLTVV.

The chain uses TRBV6-5 and TRBJ1-2; D is possibly TRBD1 (5 bases). The ends were cut back, 2 bases at V and 1 base at J, with 11 bases in the middle. The CDR3 has 15 amino acids. In germline, CDR1 is MNHEY, CDR2 SVGAGI. The CDR3 loop is CASSYKGTVNYGYTF. CDR3 coding DNA: TGTGCCAGCAGTTACAAGGGGACCGTTAACTATGGCTACACCTTC.

In DNA, the CDR3 is TGTGCTAGTGGCTGGGGGGGGGCTAGTGGCCAAGAGACCCAGTACTTC. Translation gives CASGWGGASGQETQYF. This chain joins TRBV12-5 and TRBJ2-5; TRBD2 is a possible D gene (7 bases). The CDR3 loop spans 16 amino acids. CDR1 LGHNT and CDR2 FRNRAP come from the germline V gene. Trimming took 6 bases from V and 1 from J, leaving 18 bases between them.

V usage is TRBV6-4 and J usage is TRBJ2-3; tentatively, D is TRBD1 (5 bases). The V gene lost 2 bases and the J gene lost 6 bases, with 9 bases spanning the gap. The CDR3 runs 13 residues. Germline V gene data show CDR1 as MRHNA and CDR2 as SNTAGT. CDR3 loop: CASSDDAGDTQYF. Written as DNA, the CDR3 is TGTGCCAGCAGTGACGACGCAGGGGATACGCAGTATTTT.

This clone was counted only a few times. Additional DNA sequences in this sample encode the identical CDR3. This sequence joins TRBV9 and TRBJ2-3; the match to TRBD2 covers 8 bases. The CDR3 spans 16 residues. Germline CDR1 and CDR2: SGDLS and YYNGEE. The junction had 6 bases not matched to a gene; V was cut back by 2 bases and J by 1 base. CDR3: CASSVSAGARTDTQYF. The CDR3, as DNA: TGTGCCAGCAGCGTGTCAGCGGGAGCCCGCACAGATACGCAGTATTTT.

The V gene is TRBV4-3, the J gene TRBJ2-1; D is perhaps TRBD2 (5 bases). The CDR3 spans 14 residues. Trimming left V 1 base short and J 7 bases short, with 11 bases between. Per the germline V gene, CDR1 is LGHNA and CDR2 is YSLEER. CDR3 bases: TGCGCCAGCAGCCAAGTCCTTCCGGGGAATGAGCAGTTCTTC. This gives the protein CASSQVLPGNEQFF.

The CDR3 sequence is CASSLVVAGVETQYF. In nucleotides, the CDR3 is TGTGCCAGCAGCTTGGTGGTAGCGGGAGTAGAGACCCAGTACTTC. The chain is built from TRBV5-6 and TRBJ2-5, with 9 bases identical to TRBD2. V lost 0 bases to trimming and J lost 4 bases; unmatched junction nucleotides: 4. Germline CDR1 and CDR2: SGHDT and YYEEEE. There are 15 residues in the CDR3.